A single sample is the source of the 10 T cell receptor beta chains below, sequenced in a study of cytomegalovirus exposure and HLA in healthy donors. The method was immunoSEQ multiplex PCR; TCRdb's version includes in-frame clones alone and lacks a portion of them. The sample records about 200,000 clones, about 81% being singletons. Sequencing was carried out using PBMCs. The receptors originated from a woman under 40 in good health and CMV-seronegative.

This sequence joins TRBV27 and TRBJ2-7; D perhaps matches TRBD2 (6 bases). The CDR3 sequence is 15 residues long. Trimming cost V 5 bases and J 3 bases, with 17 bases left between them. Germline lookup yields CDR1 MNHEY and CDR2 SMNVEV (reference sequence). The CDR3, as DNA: TGTGCCAGCAGTGGCCACGGGACTCTCTACTACGAGCAGTACTTC. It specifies CASSGHGTLYYEQYF.

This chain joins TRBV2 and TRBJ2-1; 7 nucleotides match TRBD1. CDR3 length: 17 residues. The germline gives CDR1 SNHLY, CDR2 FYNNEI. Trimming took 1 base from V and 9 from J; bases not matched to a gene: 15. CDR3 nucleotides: TGTGCCAGCAGTGAAGATGAGGACAGGCACGATACTGTTGAGCAGTTCTTC. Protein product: CASSEDEDRHDTVEQFF.

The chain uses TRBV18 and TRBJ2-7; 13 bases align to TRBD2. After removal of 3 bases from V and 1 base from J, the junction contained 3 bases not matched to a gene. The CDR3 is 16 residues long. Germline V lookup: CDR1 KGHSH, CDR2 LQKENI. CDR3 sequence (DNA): TGTGCCAGCTCACCGGGACTAGCGGGGAATTCCTACGAGCAGTACTTC. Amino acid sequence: CASSPGLAGNSYEQYF.

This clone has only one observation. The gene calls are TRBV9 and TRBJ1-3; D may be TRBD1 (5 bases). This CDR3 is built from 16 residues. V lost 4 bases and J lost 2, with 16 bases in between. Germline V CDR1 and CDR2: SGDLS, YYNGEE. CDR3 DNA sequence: TGTGCCAGCAGCCGGGACGGGGGGGAGACTGGAAACACCATATATTTT. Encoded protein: CASSRDGGETGNTIYF.

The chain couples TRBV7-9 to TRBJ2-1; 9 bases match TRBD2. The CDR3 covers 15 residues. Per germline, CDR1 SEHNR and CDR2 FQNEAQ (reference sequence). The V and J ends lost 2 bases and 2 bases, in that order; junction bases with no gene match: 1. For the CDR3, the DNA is TGTGCCAGCAGCTTACAGCGGGGGGCCTACAATGAGCAGTTCTTC. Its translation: CASSLQRGAYNEQFF.

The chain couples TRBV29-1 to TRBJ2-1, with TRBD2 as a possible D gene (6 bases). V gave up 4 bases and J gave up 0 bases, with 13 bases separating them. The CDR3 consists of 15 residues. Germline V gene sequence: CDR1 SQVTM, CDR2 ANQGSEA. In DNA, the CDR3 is TGCAGCGTTGGGTGGGCGGGACCCTCCTACAATGAGCAGTTCTTC. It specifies CSVGWAGPSYNEQFF.

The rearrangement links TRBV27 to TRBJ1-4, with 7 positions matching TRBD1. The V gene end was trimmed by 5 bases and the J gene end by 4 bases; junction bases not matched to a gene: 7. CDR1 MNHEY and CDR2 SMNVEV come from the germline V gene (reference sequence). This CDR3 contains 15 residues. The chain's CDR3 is CASSRSGTVNEKLFF. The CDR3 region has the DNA TGTGCCAGCAGTCGCTCGGGGACAGTTAATGAAAAACTGTTTTTT.

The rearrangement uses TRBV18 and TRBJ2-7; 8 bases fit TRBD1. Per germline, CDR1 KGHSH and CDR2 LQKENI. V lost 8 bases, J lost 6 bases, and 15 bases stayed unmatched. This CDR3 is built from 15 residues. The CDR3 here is CASQPRTGSIGEQYF. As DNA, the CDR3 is TGTGCCAGCCAACCCCGGACAGGGTCGATCGGCGAGCAGTACTTC.

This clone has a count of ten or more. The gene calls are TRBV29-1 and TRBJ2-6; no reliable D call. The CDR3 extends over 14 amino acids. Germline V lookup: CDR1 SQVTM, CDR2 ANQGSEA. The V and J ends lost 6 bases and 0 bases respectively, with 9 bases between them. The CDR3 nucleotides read TGCAGCGTCTCCAGGCTCTCTGGGGCCAACGTCCTGACTTTC. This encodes CSVSRLSGANVLTF.

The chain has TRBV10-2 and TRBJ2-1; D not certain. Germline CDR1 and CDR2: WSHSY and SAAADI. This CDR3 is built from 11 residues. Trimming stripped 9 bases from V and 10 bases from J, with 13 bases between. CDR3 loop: CASSPTREQFF. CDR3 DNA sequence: TGCGCCAGTAGTCCGACTCGGGAGCAGTTCTTC.